This TCR beta chain came from a study of T cell changes during pregnancy in multiple sclerosis. Per the germline V gene, CDR1 is MNHNY and CDR2 is SVGAGI (reference sequence). The J segment lost 3 bases and the V segment lost 6 bases, leaving 7 bases of the junction unmatched. The CDR3 length is 14 residues. Method: immunoSEQ multiplex PCR; TCRdb's copy keeps in-frame clones and lacks some. The sample lists around 100,000 clones, around 93% occurring once. This TCR was sampled from a female donor with multiple sclerosis, enrolled in a pregnancy study. This material consisted of peripheral blood, taken before pregnancy. The chain employs TRBV6-6 and TRBJ2-7; 8 nucleotides agree with TRBD1. The CDR3 nucleotides read TGTGCCAGCAGGCAGGGGGCAACCCTCTACGAGCAGTACTTC. This translates into CASRQGATLYEQYF.